The 29 T cell receptor beta chains given below trace back to one sample, sequenced in a study of monozygotic twins with inflammatory bowel disease. TCRdb reprocessed the 5' RACE reads, with one entry per CDR3 protein and no DNA. This repertoire includes more than 120,000 distinct CDR3 sequences. The sequenced sample was blood. These receptor sequences come from a human donor with ulcerative colitis or Crohn's disease, or a healthy co-twin of an affected twin (not recorded which).

The chain combines TRBV20-1 with TRBJ2-7; absent DNA, TCRdb's TRBD1 call cannot be checked. This CDR3 spans 14 amino acids. CDR1 and CDR2 (germline): DFQATT, SNEGSKA (reference sequence). The CDR3 reads CSAETGTYSYEQYF.

The V gene is TRBV20-1, the J gene TRBJ1-5; the D call of TRBD1 rests on TCRdb alone, since no DNA is present to check it. Germline V gene data show CDR1 as DFQATT and CDR2 as SNEGSKA (reference sequence). This CDR3 is 16 amino acids long. CDR3 in amino acids: CSARDRRQGDGQPQHF.

The chain uses TRBV7-9 and TRBJ2-6; TCRdb's D gene call, TRBD1, goes unchecked for lack of DNA. The CDR3 has 17 residues. CDR1 SEHNR and CDR2 FQNEAQ come from the germline V gene (reference sequence). The CDR3 sequence is CASSLGTTSSGANVLTF.

This rearrangement joins TRBV20-1 to TRBJ1-5; checking the TCRdb D call of TRBD1 is not possible without DNA. Per germline, CDR1 DFQATT and CDR2 SNEGSKA (reference sequence). The CDR3 length is 15 residues. The CDR3 sequence is CSAREWTGGGQPQHF.

The V gene is TRBV7-9, the J gene TRBJ2-3. The germline V gene encodes CDR1 SEHNR and CDR2 FQNEAQ (reference sequence). There are 14 residues in the CDR3. This chain's CDR3 is CASSLPLRTDTQYF.

The rearrangement links TRBV6-4 to TRBJ2-1; the TCRdb D gene call, TRBD1, has no DNA to confirm it. The CDR3 extends over 15 amino acids. Germline values: CDR1 MRHNA, CDR2 SNTAGT. The chain's CDR3 is CASSPDRVGSGEQFF.

The chain employs TRBV6-5 and TRBJ1-4; as DNA is missing, the TRBD1 call by TCRdb cannot be tested. This CDR3 has 12 amino acids. CDR1 MNHEY and CDR2 SVGAGI come from the germline V gene. The chain's CDR3 is CASRQGYEKLFF.

Here the CDR3 reads CASSLRWDRDRVYQPQHF. The chain joins TRBV5-5 to TRBJ1-5; there is no DNA to check the TCRdb D call of TRBD1. Germline V lookup: CDR1 SGHKS, CDR2 YYEKEE (reference sequence). CDR3 length: 18 amino acids.

The V call is TRBV29-1, the J call TRBJ2-1; without DNA, the TCRdb call of TRBD1 cannot be checked. The CDR3 has 15 amino acids. Germline-derived CDR1 and CDR2 are SQVTM and ANQGSEA. The CDR3 sequence is CSVEVQGSVDNEQFF.

This chain links TRBV3-1 with TRBJ1-2; absent DNA, TCRdb's TRBD1 call cannot be checked. The CDR3 length is 16 residues. In germline, CDR1 is LGHDT, CDR2 YNNKEL (reference sequence). CDR3 protein: CASSQELDTNNYGYTF.

The V call is TRBV12-3 or TRBV12-4, the J call TRBJ1-6; TCRdb's D call of TRBD1 is untestable without DNA. The CDR3 loop spans 15 amino acids. The CDR3 here is CASSQGGSPASPLHF.

This sequence joins TRBV19 and TRBJ2-3; TCRdb's assignment of TRBD2 cannot be checked, as there is no DNA. This CDR3 spans 13 amino acids. Germline V gene sequence: CDR1 LNHDA, CDR2 SQIVND (reference sequence). CDR3: CASSATGAGGEYF.

The chain uses TRBV6-1 and TRBJ2-3; TCRdb returns TRBD1, unconfirmable since there is no DNA. This CDR3 spans 12 amino acids. CDR1 is MNHNS, CDR2 SASEGT, per germline. The CDR3 loop reads CASSVQGDTQYF.

The CDR3 is CASREQGGYYEQYF. This sequence joins TRBV10-2 and TRBJ2-7; TCRdb selects TRBD1, and the lack of DNA leaves this call unchecked. The CDR3 contains 14 residues. Germline V gene sequence: CDR1 WSHSY, CDR2 SAAADI.

V gene TRBV6-2 or TRBV6-3 combines with J gene TRBJ2-7; lacking DNA, the TRBD1 call made by TCRdb goes unchecked. The CDR3 loop spans 12 amino acids. Germline loops: CDR1 MNHEY, CDR2 SVGEGT. This CDR3 reads CASSPGAYEQYF.

The V and J genes are TRBV14 and TRBJ2-7; no DNA is available, so the TRBD2 call from TCRdb remains unchecked. This CDR3 region has 14 residues. Germline CDR1 and CDR2: SGHDN and FVKESK. The CDR3 sequence is CASSQGPLPYEQYF.

The chain links TRBV5-6 to TRBJ1-2; the D gene TCRdb calls, TRBD1, cannot be checked with no DNA. The CDR3 covers 16 residues. Germline V gene data show CDR1 as SGHDT and CDR2 as YYEEEE. CDR3 in amino acids: CASSLTTGNAAYGYTF.

The chain combines TRBV5-4 with TRBJ1-1. The CDR3 has 14 residues. Germline V gene data show CDR1 as SGHNT and CDR2 as YYREEE (reference sequence). CDR3 amino acids: CASSSDSWNTEAFF.

This chain's CDR3 is CASSYQWRGHEYF. The chain carries TRBV6-5 and TRBJ2-5. Germline V gene data show CDR1 as MNHEY and CDR2 as SVGAGI. The CDR3 contains 13 residues.

The chain has TRBV7-2 and TRBJ2-7; the D call of TRBD1 rests on TCRdb alone, since no DNA is present to check it. Germline V gene data show CDR1 as SGHTA and CDR2 as FQGNSA. The CDR3 sequence is 15 residues long. This chain's CDR3 is CASSIGQGLTYEQYF.

This sequence joins TRBV12-5 and TRBJ2-1; TCRdb outputs TRBD2, but without DNA this stays unchecked. Germline V lookup: CDR1 LGHNT, CDR2 FRNRAP. This CDR3 is built from 17 residues. This CDR3 reads CASGLYPTSGGYNEQFF.

The rearrangement joins TRBV5-1 to TRBJ1-1; TCRdb indicates TRBD1, and absent DNA this call remains unverified. This CDR3 region has 15 residues. The germline V gene has CDR1 SGHRS and CDR2 YFSETQ. Here the CDR3 reads CASSLDYRGPTEAFF.

The chain carries TRBV7-9 and TRBJ2-7; lacking DNA, the TRBD1 call made by TCRdb goes unchecked. The CDR3 runs 14 residues. The V gene's germline CDR1 is SEHNR and CDR2 FQNEAQ (reference sequence). This CDR3 is CASSLLGTAYEQYF.

The genes are TRBV4-2 and TRBJ2-1; there is no DNA to check the TCRdb D call of TRBD1. CDR1 and CDR2 (germline): LGHNA, YNFKEQ. The CDR3 covers 17 residues. CDR3 loop: CASSQPHGGGPADEQFF.

The chain couples TRBV6-1 to TRBJ1-4; without DNA, the TCRdb call of TRBD1 cannot be checked. CDR1 and CDR2 (germline): MNHNS, SASEGT. CDR3 size: 15 residues. CDR3 in amino acids: CASRTRTVANEKLFF.

This chain connects TRBV28 to TRBJ1-5. This CDR3 is 12 amino acids long. CDR1 and CDR2 from the germline V gene are MDHEN and SYDVKM. This CDR3 is CASSTGSQPQHF.

This sequence joins TRBV12-3 or TRBV12-4 and TRBJ1-5; TCRdb's D call, TRBD1, is unchecked because there is no DNA. This CDR3 has 15 amino acids. This CDR3 is CASSRWDSSNQPQHF.

V gene TRBV5-1 combines with J gene TRBJ1-4; the TRBD1 assignment by TCRdb is unverifiable without DNA. The CDR3 runs to 15 residues. The germline gives CDR1 SGHRS, CDR2 YFSETQ. CDR3 in amino acids: CASSQGRATNEKLFF.

The chain joins TRBV5-1 to TRBJ2-5; TCRdb lists TRBD2, though no DNA is available to test this call. Germline V lookup: CDR1 SGHRS, CDR2 YFSETQ. CDR3 length equals 15 residues. The CDR3 loop reads CASSSSGGPQETQYF.